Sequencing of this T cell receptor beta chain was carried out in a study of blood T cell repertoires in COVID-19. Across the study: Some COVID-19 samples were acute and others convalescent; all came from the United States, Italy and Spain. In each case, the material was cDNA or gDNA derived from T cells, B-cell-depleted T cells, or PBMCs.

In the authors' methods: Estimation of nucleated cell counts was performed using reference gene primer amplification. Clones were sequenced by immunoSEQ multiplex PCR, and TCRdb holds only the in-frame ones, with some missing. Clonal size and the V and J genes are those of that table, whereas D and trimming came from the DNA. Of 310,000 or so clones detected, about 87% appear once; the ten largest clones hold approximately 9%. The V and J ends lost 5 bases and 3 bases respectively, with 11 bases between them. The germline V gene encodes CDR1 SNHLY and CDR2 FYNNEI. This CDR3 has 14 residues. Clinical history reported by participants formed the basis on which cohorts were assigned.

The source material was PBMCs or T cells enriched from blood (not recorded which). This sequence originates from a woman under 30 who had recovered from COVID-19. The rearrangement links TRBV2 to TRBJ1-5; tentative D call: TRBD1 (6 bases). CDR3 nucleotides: TGTGCCAGCAGTTCCTGGACAGACAATCAGCCCCAGCATTTT. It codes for CASSSWTDNQPQHF.